Listed below are T cell receptor beta chains from one sample, sequenced in a study of blood T cell repertoires in COVID-19. The assay was immunoSEQ multiplex PCR, and TCRdb's table has in-frame clones only and misses some. Of under 250,000 clones listed, almost 85% are singletons. The sequenced sample was peripheral blood. All receptors derive from a woman aged 40-49 years with acute or convalescent COVID-19. The CDR3 runs from the conserved cysteine through the conserved F or W. Fields, in order: CDR3 length, D gene, V gene, J gene, clone size, CDR3 DNA, CDR3 protein. A D gene is named only where the DNA matches it firmly. Some rows mark clone size as missing; the rest say once, few, many or name a class of expanded clone.

14	TRBD1	TRBV5-1	TRBJ1-2	few	TGCGCCAGCAGCTTGGGGGACAGGGGGTATGGCTACACCTTC	CASSLGDRGYGYTF
13	-	TRBV12-3/TRBV12-4	TRBJ2-1	-	TGTGCCAGCAGCGAAATGACAGACAATGAGCAGTTCTTC	CASSEMTDNEQFF
12	TRBD2	TRBV29-1	TRBJ2-7	-	TGCAGCGTCCGGACTAGCGGGTACGAGCAGTACTTC	CSVRTSGYEQYF
16	-	TRBV4-3	TRBJ1-1	-	TGCGCCAGCAGCCAAGATTATTGGGCAGGGAACCCTGAAGCTTTCTTT	CASSQDYWAGNPEAFF
13	-	TRBV3-1/TRBV3-2	TRBJ1-2	few	TGTGCCAGCAGGTCCGACAAGTCCTATGGCTACACCTTC	CASRSDKSYGYTF
16	TRBD2	TRBV6-5	TRBJ2-5	-	TGTGCCAGCAGTTACTCGGTTGGGGGAGGGTTAGAGACCCAGTACTTC	CASSYSVGGGLETQYF
14	TRBD1	TRBV30	TRBJ1-2	-	TGTGCCTGGGGTCCCGGGACAGAAAGCTATGGCTACACCTTC	CAWGPGTESYGYTF
12	-	TRBV3-1/TRBV3-2	TRBJ2-1	-	TGTGCCAGCAGCCAAGTCCGGGGGGAGCAGTTCTTC	CASSQVRGEQFF
15	-	TRBV19	TRBJ2-1	few	TGTGCCAGTAGTATAGTGGCGGGGCAACTCAATGAGCAGTTCTTC	CASSIVAGQLNEQFF
15	-	TRBV29-1	TRBJ2-7	-	TGCAGCGTTGAAGGGGCAGAGTGGAACTCCTACGAGCAGTACTTC	CSVEGAEWNSYEQYF
17	-	TRBV7-2	TRBJ2-3	-	TGTGCCAGCAGCTTAGCGGTCGCGACTAAGAGAGCAGATACGCAGTATTTT	CASSLAVATKRADTQYF
15	-	TRBV5-1	TRBJ2-1	-	TGCGCCAGTAAAACCGGACAGGGCGGCGGGGGTGAGCAGTTCTTC	CASKTGQGGGGEQFF
10	-	TRBV7-2	TRBJ2-7	once	TGTGCCAGCAGCTCCCCTGAGCAGTACTTC	CASSSPEQYF
14	TRBD1	TRBV18	TRBJ1-1	-	TGTGCCAGCTCACCGACAGGGAGGAACACTGAAGCTTTCTTT	CASSPTGRNTEAFF
18	TRBD1	TRBV9	TRBJ1-3	-	TGTGCCAGCAGCGTAGAACGGGCAGGGGGTAGGTCTGGAAACACCATATATTTT	CASSVERAGGRSGNTIYF
17	TRBD2	TRBV5-4	TRBJ2-2	once	TGTGCCAGCAGATTTGGGGGACTAGCGGGAGGGACCGGGGAGCTGTTTTTT	CASRFGGLAGGTGELFF
13	TRBD2	TRBV29-1	TRBJ2-3	-	TGCAGCCTCAAACTAGCGGGCACAGATACGCAGTATTTT	CSLKLAGTDTQYF
16	-	TRBV7-3	TRBJ2-3	-	TGTGCCAGCAGCTTAACGTTGGGAGAGGTGACAGATACGCAGTATTTT	CASSLTLGEVTDTQYF
16	-	TRBV9	TRBJ2-3	few	TGTGCCAGCAGCGCCTACTCAGGGGAAGGCACAGATACGCAGTATTTT	CASSAYSGEGTDTQYF
14	-	TRBV11-2	TRBJ2-7	-	TGTGCCAGCAGCCCCTGGGACACAACCTACGAGCAGTACTTC	CASSPWDTTYEQYF
15	TRBD2	TRBV11-3	TRBJ2-3	-	TGTGCCAGCAGCTTAGCCAGCGGGGGCCAGGATACGCAGTATTTT	CASSLASGGQDTQYF
15	TRBD1	TRBV4-1	TRBJ1-2	-	TGCGCCAGCAGCCACCGGACAGGGGTGAACTATGGCTACACCTTC	CASSHRTGVNYGYTF
18	-	TRBV5-1	TRBJ2-3	-	TGCGCCAGCAGCTTGTGGCCCTTACCCCTGACTAGCACAGATACGCAGTATTTT	CASSLWPLPLTSTDTQYF
14	TRBD2	TRBV4-3	TRBJ2-7	-	TGCGCCAGCAGCCAAATACTAGCGGGAGACGAGCAGTACTTC	CASSQILAGDEQYF
17	-	TRBV3-1/TRBV3-2	TRBJ2-3	-	TGTGCCAGCAGCCAATCGACCGGGACTTTGGGGACAGATACGCAGTATTTT	CASSQSTGTLGTDTQYF
13	-	TRBV7-2	TRBJ2-7	-	TGTGCCAGCAGCTTAGTTAGTTCCTACGAGCAGTACTTC	CASSLVSSYEQYF
19	TRBD2	TRBV3-1/TRBV3-2	TRBJ2-3	-	TGTGCCAGCAGCCATAGCGGGGGGTACGAAAGAATAAGCACAGATACGCAGTATTTT	CASSHSGGYERISTDTQYF
15	TRBD1	TRBV9	TRBJ1-1	-	TGTGCCAGCAGCGTAGGACAGGGCAGTTACACTGAAGCTTTCTTT	CASSVGQGSYTEAFF
18	-	TRBV7-4	TRBJ1-3	few	TGTGCCAGCTGTGGGACACCGTGCCTCGGGGAGACCGGAAACACCATATATTTT	CASCGTPCLGETGNTIYF
15	-	TRBV6-5	TRBJ1-2	-	TGTGCCAGCAGTTACGGGGAACAGGTTTACTATGGCTACACCTTC	CASSYGEQVYYGYTF
16	TRBD2	TRBV4-3	TRBJ2-1	-	TGCGCCAGCAGCCAAGATACGGGAGGGCCGGGGAATGAGCAGTTCTTC	CASSQDTGGPGNEQFF
17	TRBD2	TRBV5-5	TRBJ2-3	-	TGTGCCAGCAGCCCTCTTGGGGGCGGGGGGGGCACAGATACGCAGTATTTT	CASSPLGGGGGTDTQYF
16	TRBD2	TRBV6-2/TRBV6-3	TRBJ2-3	-	TGTGCCAGCAGTTACGGACGGGGGGGCCGAGGAGATACGCAGTATTTT	CASSYGRGGRGDTQYF
13	TRBD1	TRBV30	TRBJ1-2	-	TGTGCCTGGAATACAGGGGGGCTGTATGGCTACACCTTC	CAWNTGGLYGYTF
15	-	TRBV19	TRBJ1-5	few	TGTGCCAGTAGTATAGCCCTTCAGGGTTATCAGCCCCAGCATTTT	CASSIALQGYQPQHF
13	TRBD1	TRBV27	TRBJ2-7	-	TGTGCCAGCACCTGGACAGGGCGCGACGAGCAGTACTTC	CASTWTGRDEQYF
14	-	TRBV5-1	TRBJ2-7	once	TGCGCCAGCAGCTTCGGAGCGGGCTCCTACGAGCAGTACTTC	CASSFGAGSYEQYF
14	-	TRBV6-5	TRBJ1-6	-	TGTGCCAGCAGTTCGTCCACAGTGGGTTCACCCCTCCACTTT	CASSSSTVGSPLHF
15	TRBD1	TRBV24-1	TRBJ2-1	-	TGTGCCACCAGTGATGACAGGGGGGAATACAATGAGCAGTTCTTC	CATSDDRGEYNEQFF
15	TRBD2	TRBV11-3	TRBJ2-1	-	TGTGCCAGCAGCTTAGAAGCGGGAGGCAACCATGAGCAGTTCTTC	CASSLEAGGNHEQFF
16	TRBD1	TRBV3-1/TRBV3-2	TRBJ2-1	-	TGTGCCAGCAGCCAAAACAGGGGAAGCTCCTACAATGAGCAGTTCTTC	CASSQNRGSSYNEQFF
19	-	TRBV14	TRBJ2-1	-	TGTGCCAGCAGCCAAGTGGGCCACCCAGGGGATTACGTTCGGAATGAGCAGTTCTTC	CASSQVGHPGDYVRNEQFF
16	TRBD2	TRBV2	TRBJ2-7	-	TGTGCCAGCAGTCCAACTAGCGGGGGAAGCCTCTACGAGCAGTACTTC	CASSPTSGGSLYEQYF
13	TRBD2	TRBV27	TRBJ2-6	-	TGTGCCAGCAGTCCCCCGGGACTAGGAGGCCTGACTTTC	CASSPPGLGGLTF
17	TRBD1	TRBV27	TRBJ2-3	-	TGTGCCAGCAGTTCCCCAACCAACAGGGGGCGAGGTGATACGCAGTATTTT	CASSSPTNRGRGDTQYF
15	-	TRBV5-1	TRBJ1-1	-	TGCGCCAGCAGCCCCCTCGCAGGGATGGTTGCTGAAGCTTTCTTT	CASSPLAGMVAEAFF
17	TRBD1	TRBV19	TRBJ1-1	-	TGTGCCAGTAGTATACTGTTGAGGGGACAGATGAACACTGAAGCTTTCTTT	CASSILLRGQMNTEAFF
12	-	TRBV11-2	TRBJ1-2	few	TGTGCCAGCAGCTCGGAGGGAAATGGCTACACCTTC	CASSSEGNGYTF
16	-	TRBV10-1	TRBJ2-3	-	TGCGCCAGCAGTGAAGGGGTGTCCCTAGGGTTTGATACGCAGTATTTT	CASSEGVSLGFDTQYF
14	TRBD1	TRBV7-2	TRBJ2-5	-	TGTGCCAGCAGCCCAAGACAGGGGTCAGGAACCCAGTACTTC	CASSPRQGSGTQYF